The clone carrying this TCR beta chain was seen ten or more times. Unique molecular identifiers were used in preparing the TCRbeta library. Each CDR3 protein gets one entry after TCRdb re-called the PCR reads with MiXCR. The sample has around 680,000 distinct CDR3 sequences, 15% to 20% seen once; the top ten hold over 0.95%. Germline CDR1 and CDR2: DFQATT and SNEGSKA (reference sequence). Trimming removed 0 bases from V and 0 bases from J, with 9 bases in between. This CDR3 contains 15 residues. The record originates from a study of T-cell reconstitution after alpha-beta-depleted transplantation in children.

The sequencing used PBMCs from the stem cell graft donor, collected from the stem cell graft. The chain combines TRBV20-1 with TRBJ1-5; D ambiguous. This clonotype was obtained from a human donor who donated a stem cell graft to a child with acute myeloid leukemia. CDR3 region: CSAREGSYSNQPQHF. DNA of the CDR3: TGCAGTGCTAGAGAAGGGTCCTATAGCAATCAGCCCCAGCATTTT.